This TCR beta chain was captured by sequencing in a study of blood T cell repertoires in COVID-19 (dated by TCRdb to between 2020 and 2021). With respect to the entire study: The collaborator samples originated in the United States, Italy and Spain and spanned the acute and convalescent phases of COVID-19. The sample metadata nearly always contained a de-identified subject ID, COVID-19 status, age in years and sex. Samples were obtained from the ongoing ImmuneRACE study (first 160 participants) and from some 1,300 subjects provided by 6 global collaborators. The dataset comprised deeply sampled blood TCRbeta repertoires from subjects exposed to, actively infected with, or recovered from COVID-19. Where HLA class I and class II types were available, the types were taken from metadata supplied by the sample provider, not from assay-based typing. The material from the prospective study consisted of cDNA or gDNA derived from T cells, B-cell-depleted T cells, or PBMCs. A freely available public database, intended as a resource for researchers studying the immune response to SARS-CoV-2, is where the repertoires were released. The study at large found these results: The amount of clinical and demographic metadata varied by source and participant and was provided uncurated.

One collaborating source in Seattle enrolled patients during active infection and followed them longitudinally through the course of disease. Each collaborating institution followed its own protocols to collect whole blood in K2EDTA tubes. For TCRbeta analysis, collaborators shipped samples in one of three forms: frozen whole blood, isolated PBMCs, or DNA extracted from either of those sample types. About this clone: The specificity of this receptor is unknown. One base away there is no much larger clone; base qualities are not given.

Its CDR3 holds 13 amino acids, cysteine through phenylalanine. The only DNA kept is the CDR3, 39 bases in frame from the first base. V and J are trimmed by 4 bases and 5 bases, and the gene matches miss 4 bases of the junction. From a lookup of the germline V gene (reference sequence), CDR1 and CDR2 are MNHEY and SMNVEV. TCRbeta CDR3 regions were amplified from genomic DNA by means of the immunoSEQ Assay, a bias-controlled multiplex PCR. On the study's bioinformatics: The number of nucleated cells in each sample was estimated by amplification of reference gene primers within the assay. To quantify the absolute abundance of each unique TCRbeta CDR3 rearrangement, sequence reads were collapsed and filtered. For each sample, productive Simpson clonality was calculated as the square root of Simpson's diversity index across productive rearrangements. TCRdb retrieved this table from immuneACCESS and kept in-frame rearrangements only. Not all clones are present; in checked studies, unresolved V genes account for under half, and no reason is known for the remainder. V and J calls and clone size are those listed in that table; D and trimming were worked out from the DNA. The sample yields tens of thousands of clones; 65% to 85% were counted once. The ten largest make up 6.5% of the sample.

The sequencing sample was made of peripheral blood. The sequence links TRBV27 to TRBJ2-5; TRBD1 fits 7 bases in the junction. This TCR derives from a man aged 50-59 years with COVID-19, enrolled during active disease. The CDR3 protein is CASSSGGIETQYF. The bases are TGTGCCAGCAGTTCAGGGGGTATCGAGACCCAGTACTTC.